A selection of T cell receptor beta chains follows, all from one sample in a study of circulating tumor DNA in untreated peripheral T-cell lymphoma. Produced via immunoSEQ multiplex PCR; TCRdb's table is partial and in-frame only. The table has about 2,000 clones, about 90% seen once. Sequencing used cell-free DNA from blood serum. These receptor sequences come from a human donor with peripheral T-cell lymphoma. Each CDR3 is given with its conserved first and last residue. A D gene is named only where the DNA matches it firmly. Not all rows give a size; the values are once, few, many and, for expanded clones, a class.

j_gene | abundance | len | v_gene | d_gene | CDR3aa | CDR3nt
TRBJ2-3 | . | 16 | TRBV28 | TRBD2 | CASNRLAGSSTDTQYF | TGTGCCAGCAATAGACTAGCGGGGTCTAGCACAGATACGCAGTATTTT
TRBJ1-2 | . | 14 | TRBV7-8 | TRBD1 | CASSFIQGDYGYTF | TGTGCCAGCAGTTTTATACAGGGGGACTATGGCTACACCTTC
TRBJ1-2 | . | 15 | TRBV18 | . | CASSPQVVGAMGYTF | TGTGCCAGCTCACCACAGGTGGTGGGTGCAATGGGCTACACCTTC
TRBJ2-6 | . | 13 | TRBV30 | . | CAWRINGANVLTF | TGTGCCTGGAGGATAAATGGGGCCAACGTCCTGACTTTC
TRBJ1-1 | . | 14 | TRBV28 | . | CASSFTLGNTEAFF | TGTGCCAGCAGTTTCACTCTCGGGAACACTGAAGCTTTCTTT
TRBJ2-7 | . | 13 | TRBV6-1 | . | CASSPRGSYEQYF | TGTGCCAGCAGTCCTCGGGGCTCCTACGAGCAGTACTTC
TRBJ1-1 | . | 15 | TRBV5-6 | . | CASSLWGLPNTEAFF | TGTGCCAGCAGCTTATGGGGACTGCCGAACACTGAAGCTTTCTTT
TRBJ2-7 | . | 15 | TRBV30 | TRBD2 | CAWRGTSGSSYEQYF | TGTGCCTGGAGGGGGACTAGCGGGAGCTCCTACGAGCAGTACTTC
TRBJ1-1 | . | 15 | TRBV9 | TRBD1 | CASSSGVGGNTEAFF | TGTGCCAGCAGCTCTGGGGTAGGGGGCAACACTGAAGCTTTCTTT
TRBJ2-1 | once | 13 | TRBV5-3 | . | CARSLGSYNEQFF | TGTGCCAGAAGCTTGGGCTCCTACAATGAGCAGTTCTTC